The sequence of this TCR beta chain was determined in a study of T cell responses to AZD1222 COVID-19 vaccine. Study context: Investigators merged groups given second doses at roughly 4 or roughly 12 weeks.

V was clipped by 4 bases and J by 6 bases, with 15 bases between them. CDR3 length: 14 amino acids. CDR1 SGHRS and CDR2 YFSETQ come from the germline V gene. General study results and limits: Most donors were white British, females outnumbered males, and clonal diversity was possibly underestimated. Baseline seropositives among AZD1222 recipients totaled only 5 to 7. No day 14 peak samples; only post-peak repertoires were characterized.

Comments on this clone: Its antigen is unknown.

The protocol was immunoSEQ multiplex PCR, while the TCRdb copy is restricted to in-frame clones and leaves out a portion. The sample includes around 120,000 clones, roughly 84% seen only once; the top ten take less than 8%. Sequences were derived from peripheral blood, sampled on day 0 of AZD1222 vaccination. The clonotype was recovered from an adult in good health. V usage is TRBV5-1 and J usage is TRBJ2-3; D not certain. CDR3 DNA sequence: TGCGCCAGCAGCCTTGCCTCCTTGGGGGATACGCAGTATTTT. This codes for CASSLASLGDTQYF.